The 9 T cell receptor beta chains presented below share a single source sample, sequenced in a study of blood T cell repertoires in COVID-19. The table came from immunoSEQ multiplex PCR; TCRdb's copy has only in-frame clones and leaves some out. The profile shows 120,000 to 150,000 clones, roughly nine tenths of them singletons. Source material: peripheral blood. These receptors all stem from a human donor in a cohort sampled during active COVID-19.

The chain couples TRBV6-1 to TRBJ2-7; D might be TRBD2 (6 bases). The CDR3 runs 21 residues. Trimming removed 0 bases at V and 0 bases at J, with 27 bases between. From germline, CDR1 is MNHNS and CDR2 SASEGT. CDR3 sequence: CASSEARKDGRELAVSYEQYF. The CDR3 DNA reads as TGTGCCAGCAGTGAAGCACGTAAAGATGGACGGGAACTAGCAGTCTCCTACGAGCAGTACTTC.

The rearrangement links TRBV4-3 to TRBJ2-5, with 13 bases matching TRBD2. Germline CDR1 and CDR2: LGHNA and YSLEER. J gave up 5 bases and V 0 bases, and 6 bases lay outside the gene matches. CDR3 length: 17 residues. CDR3 DNA: TGCGCCAGCAGCCAAGATCTACTAGCGGGGGGGCGGGAGACCCAGTACTTC. Translation gives CASSQDLLAGGRETQYF.

The V gene is TRBV5-6, the J gene TRBJ2-7; 7 nucleotides agree with TRBD2. The V segment lost 4 bases and the J segment 0 bases; nucleotides outside the gene matches: 7. The germline V gene has CDR1 SGHDT and CDR2 YYEEEE. This CDR3 contains 15 residues. In DNA form, the CDR3 reads TGTGCCAGCAGCCCTCCGCGGGGGAGCTCCTACGAGCAGTACTTC. This encodes CASSPPRGSSYEQYF.

The V and J genes are TRBV5-4 and TRBJ2-3, with 7 bases identical to TRBD2. This CDR3 spans 12 amino acids. The junction had 0 bases not matched to a gene; V was cut back by 4 bases and J by 4 bases. The V gene's germline CDR1 is SGHNT and CDR2 YYREEE (reference sequence). CDR3 DNA: TGTGCCAGCAGCGGGGGGGCAGATACGCAGTATTTT. Its protein product is CASSGGADTQYF.

This sequence joins TRBV5-4 and TRBJ1-1; a weak D match, TRBD1 (6 bases). This CDR3 contains 14 residues. Looked up from germline, CDR1 is SGHNT and CDR2 is YYREEE (reference sequence). Trimming cost V 0 bases and J 8 bases, with 14 bases left between them. CDR3 in DNA: TGTGCCAGCAGCTTGGCCGCTCAGGGGCTGGAAGCTTTCTTT. Its translation is CASSLAAQGLEAFF.

The chain joins TRBV5-1 to TRBJ2-5; perhaps TRBD2 as D (5 bases). CDR1 and CDR2 (germline): SGHRS, YFSETQ. With 1 base removed from V and 2 bases from J, the gap between germline ends came to 12 bases. This CDR3 has 15 residues. CDR3 amino acids: CASSLISVGQETQYF. In DNA form, the CDR3 reads TGCGCCAGCAGCTTGATTAGCGTCGGGCAAGAGACCCAGTACTTC.

The chain uses TRBV2 and TRBJ1-4; 9 positions match TRBD1. Germline CDR1 and CDR2: SNHLY and FYNNEI. CDR3 length equals 15 residues. The junction had 6 bases not matched to a gene; V was cut back by 6 bases and J by 4 bases. This CDR3 reads CASRPDRGLNEKLFF. The DNA for the CDR3 is TGTGCCAGCAGGCCGGACAGGGGCCTTAATGAAAAACTGTTTTTT.

The genes are TRBV5-1 and TRBJ2-5; weak D call: TRBD2 (6 bases). V dropped 4 bases and J dropped 4 bases, with 17 bases sitting between them. Per germline, CDR1 SGHRS and CDR2 YFSETQ. CDR3 size: 15 residues. The DNA of the CDR3 is TGCGCCAGCAGCCCGAGGGTTAGAGCGGGAGAGACCCAGTACTTC. It is translated as CASSPRVRAGETQYF.

This chain connects TRBV19 to TRBJ2-3; 10 bases are shared with TRBD2. This CDR3 spans 15 amino acids. J lost 0 bases, V lost 6 bases, and 3 bases had no gene match. Per the germline V gene, CDR1 is LNHDA and CDR2 is SQIVND (reference sequence). The CDR3 spells CASSPTSGSTDTQYF. Written as DNA, the CDR3 is TGTGCCAGTAGCCCGACTAGCGGGAGCACAGATACGCAGTATTTT.